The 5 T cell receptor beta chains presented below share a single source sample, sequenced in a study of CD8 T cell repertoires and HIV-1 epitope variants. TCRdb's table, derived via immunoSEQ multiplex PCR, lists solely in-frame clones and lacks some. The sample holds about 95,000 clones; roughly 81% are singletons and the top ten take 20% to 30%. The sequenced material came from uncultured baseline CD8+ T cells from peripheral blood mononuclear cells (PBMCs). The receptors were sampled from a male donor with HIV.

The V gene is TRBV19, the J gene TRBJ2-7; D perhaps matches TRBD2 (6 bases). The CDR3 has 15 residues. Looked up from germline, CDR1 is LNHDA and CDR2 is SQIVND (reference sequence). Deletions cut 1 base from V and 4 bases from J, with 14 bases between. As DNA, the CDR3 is TGTGCCAGTAGTATAGGACCGGGAGCTAAGTACGAGCAGTACTTC. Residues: CASSIGPGAKYEQYF.

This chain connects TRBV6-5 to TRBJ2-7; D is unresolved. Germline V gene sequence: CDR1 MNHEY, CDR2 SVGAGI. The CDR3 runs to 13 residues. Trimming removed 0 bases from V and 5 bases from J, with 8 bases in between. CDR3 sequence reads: CASSYSWGNEQYF. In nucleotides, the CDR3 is TGTGCCAGCAGTTACTCGTGGGGTAACGAGCAGTACTTC.

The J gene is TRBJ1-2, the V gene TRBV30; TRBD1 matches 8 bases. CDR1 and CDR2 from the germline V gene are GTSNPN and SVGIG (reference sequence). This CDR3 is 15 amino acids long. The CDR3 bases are TGTGGCTGTGGGACAGGTCGGAGGGTGGGCTATGGCTACACCTTC. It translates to CGCGTGRRVGYGYTF.

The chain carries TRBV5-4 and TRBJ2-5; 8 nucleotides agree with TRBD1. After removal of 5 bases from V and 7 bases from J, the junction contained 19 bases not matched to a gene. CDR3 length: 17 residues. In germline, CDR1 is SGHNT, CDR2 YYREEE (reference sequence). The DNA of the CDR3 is TGTGCCAGCAGACGTGCGACAGGGGCGGTCGTTCGAGCGACCCAGTACTTC. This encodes CASRRATGAVVRATQYF.

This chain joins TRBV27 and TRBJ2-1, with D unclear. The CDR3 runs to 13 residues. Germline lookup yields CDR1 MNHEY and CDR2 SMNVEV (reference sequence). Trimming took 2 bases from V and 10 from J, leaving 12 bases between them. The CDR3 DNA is TGTGCCAGCAGTTTAAACACTGGGGTGGAGCAGTTCTTC. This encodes CASSLNTGVEQFF.